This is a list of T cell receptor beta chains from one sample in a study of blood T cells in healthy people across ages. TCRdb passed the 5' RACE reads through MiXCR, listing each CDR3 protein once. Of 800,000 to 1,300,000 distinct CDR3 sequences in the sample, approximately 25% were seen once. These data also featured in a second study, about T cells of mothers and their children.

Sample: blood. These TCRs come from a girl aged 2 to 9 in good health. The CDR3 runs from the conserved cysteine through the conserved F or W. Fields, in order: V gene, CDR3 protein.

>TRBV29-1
CSVGGLTGQETQYF
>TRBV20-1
CSARVLTGAGYTF
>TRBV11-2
CASSHFYEQYF
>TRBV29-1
CSVRDINYEQYF
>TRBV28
CASSPGAVGLAEPSNTGELFF
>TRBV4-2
CASGQIGTSGRLDNEQFF
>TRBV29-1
CSVEDMQGAKTSGELFF
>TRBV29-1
CSIGPPYEQYF
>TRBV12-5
CASGLGGLAKNIQYF
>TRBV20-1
CSARGTTYTDTQYF
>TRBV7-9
CASSIRGTQYF
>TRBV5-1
CASRWSRDRENEQYF
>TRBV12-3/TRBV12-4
CASSLETRTYEQYF
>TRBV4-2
CASSQDRNSLSPLHF
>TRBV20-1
CSAPYLASDYEQYF
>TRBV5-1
CASSLYSGGTDTQYF
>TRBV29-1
CSVAETVINEQFF
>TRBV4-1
CASSQETVKAGNTIYF
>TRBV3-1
CASSHLQRQQYNEQFF
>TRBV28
CASSPGPNQETQYF
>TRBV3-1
CASSQTVLYGYTF
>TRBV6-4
CASSDSGYGYTF
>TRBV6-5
CASSYDLSFGQETQYF
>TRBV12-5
CASHRGDQPQHF
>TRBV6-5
CASSYGGAGEQYF
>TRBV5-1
CASSFMDYTDTQYF
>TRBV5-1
CASSLAGLSIEQFF
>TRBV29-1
CSVRAEYNEQFF
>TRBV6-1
CASSLGINVWEETQYF
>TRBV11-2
CASSLIGNTIYF
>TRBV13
CASSLQNLSYNSPLHF
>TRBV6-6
CASSYLLVPSTDTQYF
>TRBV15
CATSEQGSKNIQYF
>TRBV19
CASSPLGSNTGELFF
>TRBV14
CASSPGQGIYYGYTF
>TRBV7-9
CASSLATGQGTTDTQYF
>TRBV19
CASSIGAGGISSLDEQYF
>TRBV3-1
CASSQQAGGPGEQFF
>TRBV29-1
CSVVSDDAETQYF
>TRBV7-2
CASTQYFPNSPLHF
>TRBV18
CASSRTAGGSETQYF